The source of this TCR beta chain is a study of cytomegalovirus exposure and HLA in healthy donors. Overall study results and limits: Relative to equally common others, HLA-associated TCR beta chains showed greater clonal expansion in a later analysis.

With regard to this clone: Its antigen remains unidentified.

The CDR3 consists of 13 residues. Germline CDR1 is SQVTM and CDR2 is ANQGSEA. V lost 4 bases to trimming and J lost 3 bases; unmatched junction nucleotides: 6. PCR employed 60 Vbeta and 13 Jbeta primers. Libraries were prepared by immunoSEQ multiplex PCR; TCRdb keeps only in-frame clonotypes and omits some of them. The sample table sets out about 170,000 clones. The chain has TRBV29-1 and TRBJ2-7, with TRBD1 matching 7 bases. This clonotype was obtained from a woman between 18 and 29 years old in good health and CMV-seropositive. The sequenced sample was PBMCs. CDR3 DNA sequence: TGCAGCGTTGTAGAGACAGGGCACTACGAGCAGTACTTC. Protein product: CSVVETGHYEQYF.